This T cell receptor beta chain was profiled in a study of T-cell memory formation after mild COVID-19. TCRdb redid the calling of the 5' RACE reads with MiXCR, one entry per CDR3 protein. The sample holds a few hundred thousand distinct CDR3 sequences, around 26% seen once. In germline, CDR1 is LNHDA, CDR2 SQIVND (reference sequence). Trimming pared 5 bases from V and 4 bases from J, leaving 18 bases between. This CDR3 region has 15 residues. The sample taken for sequencing was PBMCs or a T cell subset sorted from them (not recorded which). The receptor's source is an adult woman who had mild COVID-19 (a few samples of this study predate the infection). Cell type and time point are not known. The chain joins TRBV19 to TRBJ2-7; the D gene is possibly TRBD2 (5 bases). CDR3 sequence reads: CASSQAVFRGYEQYF. The CDR3 DNA sequence: TGTGCCAGTAGTCAGGCCGTCTTCCGGGGATACGAGCAGTACTTC. Complete variable domain (other parts from reference TRBV19 and TRBJ2-7): DGGITQSPKYLFRKEGQNVTLSCEQNLNHDAMYWYRQDPGQGLRLIYYSQIVNDFQKGDIAEGYSVSREKKESFPLTVTSAQKNPTAFYLCASSQAVFRGYEQYFGPGTRLTVT.